One and the same sample provided the 5 T cell receptor beta chains below, sequenced in a study of neurological immune-mediated disorders. A single record per CDR3 protein comes from TCRdb applying MiXCR to the 5' RACE reads. The data contain under 80,000 distinct CDR3 sequences, around an eighth of them singletons. Sequences were obtained from PBMCs. The receptors derive from a woman aged 45-59 years in good health.

This clonotype was counted many times. The chain joins TRBV5-1 to TRBJ2-3; D could derive from TRBD1 or TRBD2 (5 bases each). The CDR3 is made up of 14 amino acids. Germline CDR1 reads SGHRS; CDR2 reads YFSETQ. Trimming took off 5 bases at V and 0 bases at J, with 10 bases between the two ends. CDR3 in DNA: TGCGCCAGCAGTGTCGAGGGGAGCACAGATACGCAGTATTTT. Protein sequence: CASSVEGSTDTQYF.

This clonotype was found many times. The J gene is TRBJ2-2, the V gene TRBV5-1, with 8 bases identical to TRBD1. The V segment lost 0 bases and the J segment 4 bases; nucleotides outside the gene matches: 5. The germline V gene has CDR1 SGHRS and CDR2 YFSETQ. The CDR3 contains 16 residues. CDR3: CASSLETGVVTGELFF. The CDR3 region has the DNA TGCGCCAGCAGCTTGGAGACAGGGGTAGTCACCGGGGAGCTGTTTTTT.

Many counts were recorded for this clonotype. The chain links TRBV20-1 to TRBJ1-2; 8 bases map to TRBD1. This CDR3 comprises 16 residues. V was clipped by 0 bases and J by 4 bases; unmatched bases: 10. Germline V gene sequence: CDR1 DFQATT, CDR2 SNEGSKA (reference sequence). CDR3 nucleotides: TGCAGTGCTAGAGATTTGAGGACAGGGACCACCTATGGCTACACCTTC. Its translation: CSARDLRTGTTYGYTF.

This clonotype was counted many times. The chain carries TRBV9 and TRBJ2-1; perhaps TRBD2 as D (5 bases). V gave up 0 bases and J gave up 9 bases, with 13 bases separating them. Germline loops: CDR1 SGDLS, CDR2 YYNGEE. This CDR3 spans 14 amino acids. The CDR3 loop is CASSVGPRVIEQFF. CDR3 DNA sequence: TGTGCCAGCAGCGTAGGACCGAGGGTGATTGAGCAGTTCTTC.

V and J are TRBV20-1 and TRBJ2-1; tentatively, D is TRBD2 (5 bases). Germline CDR1 is DFQATT and CDR2 is SNEGSKA (reference sequence). V was trimmed by 5 bases and J by 6 bases, leaving 14 bases between them. There are 13 residues in the CDR3. The CDR3 here is CSALSGKGNEQFF. The CDR3 coding sequence is TGCAGTGCTCTATCGGGGAAGGGCAATGAGCAGTTCTTC.